This T cell receptor beta chain was identified during a study of cytomegalovirus exposure and HLA in healthy donors. Study-level findings and limits: According to an earlier analysis, most TCR beta V segments yielded productive rearrangements about 90% or about 30% of the time. There were some public TCRs occurring in many donors, but most TCR sequences were rare. The number of N-insertions in an Asian-associated ancestry cluster was reportedly below the approximately 700-donor mean in a later analysis. High specificity and sensitivity for cytomegalovirus status were reported for the classifier.

It was with 60 Vbeta and 13 Jbeta primers that the PCR ran. TCRdb's copy holds only in-frame clones and misses some; the assay was immunoSEQ multiplex PCR. Of 250,000 to 300,000 clones listed, around nine tenths are singletons. With regard to this clone: The antigen remains unidentified.

The sequence was collected from a girl aged 2-10 years in good health and CMV-seronegative. The material sequenced was PBMCs.

CDR3 nucleotides: TGTGCCAGCTCACCGAGCGGCGGGGGGGCCAGGGATGAGCAGTTCTTC. It yields the protein CASSPSGGGARDEQFF. The V call is TRBV18, the J call TRBJ2-1; 9 positions agree with TRBD2. V was clipped by 3 bases and J by 8 bases; unmatched bases: 11. Germline CDR1 KGHSH, CDR2 LQKENI. The CDR3 extends over 16 amino acids. The full variable domain, its missing parts supplied by reference TRBV18 and TRBJ2-1, is NAGVMQNPRHLVRRRGQEARLRCSPMKGHSHVYWYRQLPEEGLKFMVYLQKENIIDESGMPKERFSAEFPKEGPSILRIQQVVRGDSAAYFCASSPSGGGARDEQFFGPGTRLTVL.